This TCR beta chain was captured by sequencing in a study of CD8+CD57+ T cells in acquired aplastic anemia. On the study more broadly: Sorted CD4+ plus CD8+ cells gave DNA averaging roughly 2.9 ug. Regarding the study as a whole: Between patients and controls, about 31 CD8+ CDR3 sequences were found in common. Between the patient and control groups, CD8+ Simpson's diversity did not differ significantly.

Genomic DNA, serving as template, underwent TCR beta VDJ and CDR3 profiling. TCRdb independently ran MiXCR on the reads; one entry per CDR3 protein. The table lists just over 400,000 distinct CDR3 sequences, approximately 70% of them singletons. This clonotype was counted at least ten times. The target antigen is unknown. Material: sorted CD4+, CD8+, or CD8+CD57+ T cells (not recorded which) from PBMCs. The receptor comes from a human donor in good health, serving as a control.

CDR3 in amino acids: CASSRDISNDEQFF. The CDR3 bases are TGTGCCAGCAGCCGGGACATCTCAAATGATGAGCAGTTCTTC. This chain uses TRBV5-8 with TRBJ2-1; a weak D match, TRBD1 (6 bases). Trimming cost V 4 bases and J 8 bases, with 16 bases left between them. Germline V gene sequence: CDR1 SGHTS, CDR2 YDEGEE. The CDR3 loop spans 14 amino acids. The full variable domain, in which reference TRBV5-8 and TRBJ2-1 provide the parts outside the CDR3, is EAGVTQSPTHLIKTRGQQATLRCSPISGHTSVYWYQQALGLGLQFLLWYDEGEERNRGNFPPRFSGRQFPNYSSELNVNALELEDSALYLCASSRDISNDEQFFGPGTRLTVL.